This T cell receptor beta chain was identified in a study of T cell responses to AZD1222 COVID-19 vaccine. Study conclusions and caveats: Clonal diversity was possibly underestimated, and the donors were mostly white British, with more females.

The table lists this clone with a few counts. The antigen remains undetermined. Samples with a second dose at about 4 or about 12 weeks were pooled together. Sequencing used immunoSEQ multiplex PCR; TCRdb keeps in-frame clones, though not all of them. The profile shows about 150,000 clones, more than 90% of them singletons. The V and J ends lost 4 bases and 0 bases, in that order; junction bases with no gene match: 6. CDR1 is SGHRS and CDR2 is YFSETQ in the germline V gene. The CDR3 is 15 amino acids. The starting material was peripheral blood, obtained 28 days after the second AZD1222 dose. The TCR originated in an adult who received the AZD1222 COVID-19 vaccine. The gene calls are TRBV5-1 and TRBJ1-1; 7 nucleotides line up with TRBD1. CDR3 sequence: CASSPTTGVNTEAFF. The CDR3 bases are TGCGCCAGCAGCCCCACCACAGGGGTGAACACTGAAGCTTTCTTT.